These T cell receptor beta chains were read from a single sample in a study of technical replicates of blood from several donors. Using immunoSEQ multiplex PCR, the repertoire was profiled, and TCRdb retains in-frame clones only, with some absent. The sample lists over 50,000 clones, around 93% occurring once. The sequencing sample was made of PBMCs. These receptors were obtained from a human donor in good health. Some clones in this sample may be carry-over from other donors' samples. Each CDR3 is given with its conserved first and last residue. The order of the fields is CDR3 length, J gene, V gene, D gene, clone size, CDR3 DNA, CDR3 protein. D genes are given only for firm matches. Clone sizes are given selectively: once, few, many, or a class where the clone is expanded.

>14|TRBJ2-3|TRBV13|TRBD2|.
TGTGCCAGCTTGTTTCGGGGGGGCCCAGATACGCAGTATTTT
CASLFRGGPDTQYF
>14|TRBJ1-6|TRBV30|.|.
TGTGCCTGGAGAGTGCGGGGGAGTAATTCACCCCTCCACTTT
CAWRVRGSNSPLHF
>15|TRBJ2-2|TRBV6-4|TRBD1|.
TGTGCCAGCAGTCCCGGGACAGGGGCTCCCGGGGAGCTGTTTTTT
CASSPGTGAPGELFF
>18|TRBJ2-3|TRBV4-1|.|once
TGCGCCAGCAGCCAAGAACGCTTGACAGATCCCCTCACAGATACGCAGTATTTT
CASSQERLTDPLTDTQYF
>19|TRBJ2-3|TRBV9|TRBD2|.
TGTGCCAGCAGCGTAGGTTCCGGGACTAGCGGGGGACGCACAGATACGCAGTATTTT
CASSVGSGTSGGRTDTQYF
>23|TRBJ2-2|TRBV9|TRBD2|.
TGTGCCAGCAGCGTAGCCGGGGGGTGGTCTCGAAAAAGGCGCACCACGAACACCGGGGAGCTGTTTTTT
CASSVAGGWSRKRRTTNTGELFF
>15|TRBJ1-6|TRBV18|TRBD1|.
TGTGCCAGCTCACCATGGACAGGGGTTAATTCACCCCTCCACTTT
CASSPWTGVNSPLHF
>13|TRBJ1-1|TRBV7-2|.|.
TGTGCCAGCAGCTTTACACAGAACACTGAAGCTTTCTTT
CASSFTQNTEAFF
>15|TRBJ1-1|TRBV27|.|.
TGTGCCAGCAGTTACGCCGTGGACAAATGGACTGAAGCTTTCTTT
CASSYAVDKWTEAFF
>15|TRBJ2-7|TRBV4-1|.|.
TGCGCCAGCAGCAGTTGGGAGAAGATACCGGGCGAGCAGTACTTC
CASSSWEKIPGEQYF
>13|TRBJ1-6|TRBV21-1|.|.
TGTGCCAGCCTTGGGACAGAGAATTCACCCCTCCACTTT
CASLGTENSPLHF
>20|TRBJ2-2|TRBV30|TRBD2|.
TGTGCCTGGACTCGAACCTCGGGACTAGCGGGAGTATATATCGCCGGGGAGCTGTTTTTT
CAWTRTSGLAGVYIAGELFF
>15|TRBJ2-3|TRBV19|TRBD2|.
TGTGCCAGTAGCCGCGGGGGGGCCCAATCAGATACGCAGTATTTT
CASSRGGAQSDTQYF
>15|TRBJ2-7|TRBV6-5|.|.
TGTGCCAGCAGTTACCGGGGAGATAGGTCCTACGAGCAGTACTTC
CASSYRGDRSYEQYF
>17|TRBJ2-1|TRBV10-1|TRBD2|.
TGCGCCGGCCTGAATGCGGGAGCCTGGAATAACTACAATGAGCAGTTCTTC
CAGLNAGAWNNYNEQFF
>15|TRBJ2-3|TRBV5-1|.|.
TGCGCCAGCAGCTTTCAGGGGGGTGGCACAGATACGCAGTATTTT
CASSFQGGGTDTQYF
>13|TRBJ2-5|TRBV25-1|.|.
TGTGCCAGCAGTGAAGGCGGGTACGGGACCCAGTACTTC
CASSEGGYGTQYF
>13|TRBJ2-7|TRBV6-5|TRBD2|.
TGTGCCAGCAAGCCGCTAGCGGGGTACGAGCAGTACTTC
CASKPLAGYEQYF
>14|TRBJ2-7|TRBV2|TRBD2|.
TGTGCCAGCAGGACGGGACTAGCGGGGAGCGAGCAGTACTTC
CASRTGLAGSEQYF
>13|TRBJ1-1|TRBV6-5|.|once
TGTGCCAGCAGTTACCGAGCTACTCGGGAAGCTTTCTTT
CASSYRATREAFF